This T cell receptor beta chain was identified during a study of hypomethylating agent response in myelodysplastic syndrome (dated by TCRdb to the early 2020s). Background on the whole study: Patients were treated with the hypomethylating agents azacitidine (about 75% of the 11) or decitabine (3 of 11). Among the myelodysplastic syndrome patients in the cohort, roughly 10 were male and 2 were female. On average the patients were roughly 68 +/- 5.8 years old, and a diploid cytogenetic profile was seen most often. TET2 was the most frequent mutation, present in about 50% of the 11 patients. A few patients did not respond, whereas six or seven responded with either complete response or hematologic improvement. Response was defined as complete response or hematologic improvement, and any patient who met neither criterion was considered a non-responder.

Bulk bone marrow was analyzed, and T-cell subsets were not sorted. Bone marrow from over nine myelodysplastic syndrome patients was immunosequenced for TCR beta CDR3 regions before and after hypomethylating agent therapy. Each patient contributed a baseline bone marrow plus two to three bone marrows at different post-treatment timepoints for longitudinal repertoire tracking. Genomic DNA was isolated from whole bone marrow, and DNA quality was assessed with TapeStation, NanoDrop OneC and PicoGreen assays. The paper as a whole reports these results and caveats: Possible recognition of novel MDS antigens by the shared GLIPH2 clusters was not confirmed, and experimental validation of that possible recognition is needed. Novel clonotypes emerged more often in responders, while non-responders showed more contracted clonotypes after treatment. The cohort was small, with only 11 patients analyzed. Because the healthy control donors and the MDS patients were not matched by age, the comparison between MDS and healthy samples could have been affected. After hypomethylating agent treatment, no significant change in richness, rarefaction diversity or clonality was seen, either across all patients or within response groups.

Receptor libraries were prepared by the immunoSEQ multiplex PCR assay. Sequencing was run at survey resolution with two replicates of approximately 200 ng each, for a total of approximately 400 ng of DNA per sample. The hsTCRB kit detected rearranged TCRB sequences in genomic DNA using multiplex PCR primers targeting V and J genes. In the first PCR, the CDR3 region was amplified for around 31 cycles with the QIAGEN Multiplex PCR Kit. Sample barcodes and Illumina adapters were attached to each replicate during a second PCR lasting around 8 cycles. A QuantStudio 6 together with the KAPA library quantification kit was used to quantify the pooled libraries. About 15 pM of pooled libraries were sequenced on an Illumina MiSeq with 156-cycle single-end reads and a 15-cycle index read. The authors processed their data as follows. Of more than 150,000 unique clonotypes, roughly 1.6% were flagged by VDJdb annotation as previously reported viral-epitope-specific clonotypes. Raw reads were processed into normalized, annotated TCRB repertoires with the immunoSEQ Data Assistant and immunoSEQ Analyzer. Clonotypes were analyzed with BioAnalyzer and version 0.6.5 of the immunarch R package. Before richness was estimated, every repertoire was downsampled to match the clone count of the smallest repertoire. Clonotypes were categorized as expanded, contracted or novel by Fisher's exact tests, where a novel clonotype had zero frequency before treatment. GLIPH2 clustered significantly changed CDR3 beta sequences using simulation_depth=1000 and kmer_min_depth=3, excluding CDR3s shorter than five residues. In its TCRdb copy, this immuneACCESS table keeps in-frame sequences only and misses some clones. Where compared with another copy, unresolved V genes explain less than half of these, and the others have no known cause. V, J and clone size reflect that table, while D and trimming were determined from the DNA. Counted in this sample were about 5,700 clones; approximately 82% of them appeared once. The ten largest clones capture under 14% of the sample.

Comments on this clone: Its antigen remains unidentified. Base qualities are not at hand, and no much larger clone is one base apart.

Relative to germline, V is 2 bases shorter and J is 2 bases shorter, with 4 bases between their ends. The CDR3 runs 12 residues from the cysteine to the phenylalanine. This entry keeps only the CDR3 DNA: 36 bases, framed from base 1. CDR1 and CDR2, per the germline V gene, are MDHEN and SYDVKM. The clonotype comes from a human donor with myelodysplastic syndrome. The chain uses TRBV28 and TRBJ2-7, with the D segment identity uncertain. The sequencing used bone marrow, collected before or after starting hypomethylating agent treatment for myelodysplastic syndrome (not recorded which). The nucleotides are TGTGCCAGCAGTTTAGGAGCCTACGAGCAGTACTTC. Its translation is CASSLGAYEQYF.